This entry describes one T cell receptor beta chain. The target antigen is unknown. One end of the junction does not line up with germline, which may come from a read error. These data originate in a study of OX40 agonist ivuxolimab in advanced cancers. Study in general: Ivuxolimab, an antibody that agonizes OX40 (CD134), was administered to the patients. The dose-escalation cohort was around 83% male, with a mean age of about 60 years, ranging about 23 to 80. Study observations and caveats: People who partly responded at 0.1-3.0 mg/kg had some of the least clonal expansion seen. Circulating CD4+ and CD8+ T cells showed clonal expansion by week 6 at 0.1 to 3.0 mg/kg.

The repertoire was sequenced with immunoSEQ multiplex PCR; TCRdb's copy has only in-frame clones and lacks some. The table has some 55,000 clones, 79% seen once. The source of this sequence is an adult with an advanced solid tumor such as melanoma, head and neck, liver or kidney cancer. Sequencing was performed on CD4+ or CD8+ T cells sorted from blood, taken in a trial of the OX40 agonist ivuxolimab.

The CDR3 DNA sequence: TGTGCCAGCAGTTTGGGCGGGGCCCTTAACTTC. Translated, it gives CASSLGGALNF. The V and J genes are TRBV28 and TRBJ2-5, with a weak D call TRBD2 (6 bases). The CDR3 is made up of 11 amino acids. Germline V CDR1 and CDR2: MDHEN, SYDVKM.